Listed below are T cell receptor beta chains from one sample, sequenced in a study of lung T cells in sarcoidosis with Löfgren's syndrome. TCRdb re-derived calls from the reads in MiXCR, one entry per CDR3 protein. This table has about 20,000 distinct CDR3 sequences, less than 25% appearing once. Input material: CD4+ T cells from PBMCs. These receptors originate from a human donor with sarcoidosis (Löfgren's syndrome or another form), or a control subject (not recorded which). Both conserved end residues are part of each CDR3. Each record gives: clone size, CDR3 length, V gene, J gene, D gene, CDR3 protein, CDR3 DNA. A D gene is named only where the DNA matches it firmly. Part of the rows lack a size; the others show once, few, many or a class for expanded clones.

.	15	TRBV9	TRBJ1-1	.	CASSVGVPTNTEAFF	TGTGCCAGCAGCGTAGGGGTTCCTACGAACACTGAAGCTTTCTTT
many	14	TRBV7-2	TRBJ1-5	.	CASSLILSGSPQHF	TGTGCCAGCAGCTTAATCCTTTCTGGCAGTCCCCAGCATTTT
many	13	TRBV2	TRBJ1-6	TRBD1	CASNGLGGTPLHF	TGTGCAAGCAATGGCCTAGGGGGCACACCCCTCCACTTT
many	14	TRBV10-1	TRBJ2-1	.	CASSPSGPYNEQFF	TGCGCCAGCAGCCCCTCCGGGCCATACAATGAGCAGTTCTTC
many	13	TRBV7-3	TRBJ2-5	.	CASSSRRGETQYF	TGTGCCAGCAGCTCCCGACGCGGAGAGACCCAGTACTTC
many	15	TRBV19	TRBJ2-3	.	CASSLGGGGTDTQYF	TGTGCCAGTAGCCTAGGTGGAGGTGGCACAGATACGCAGTATTTT
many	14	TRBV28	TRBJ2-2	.	CASSPGQNTGELFF	TGTGCCAGCAGCCCCGGACAGAACACCGGGGAGCTGTTTTTT
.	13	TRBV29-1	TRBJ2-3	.	CSVVVSTNQPQYF	TGCAGCGTTGTGGTCAGCACAAATCAGCCCCAGTATTTT
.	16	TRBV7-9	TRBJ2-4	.	CASSPPERLAKNIQYF	TGTGCCAGCAGCCCCCCGGAGCGCTTAGCCAAAAACATTCAGTACTTC
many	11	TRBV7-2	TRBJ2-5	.	CASSSQETQYF	TGTGCCAGCAGCTCCCAAGAGACCCAGTACTTC
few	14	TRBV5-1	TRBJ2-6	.	CASSLDPGANVLTF	TGCGCCAGCAGCTTGGACCCTGGGGCCAACGTCCTGACTTTC